This T cell receptor (beta chain) was identified in a study of T cell repertoires in cytomegalovirus infection. Deletions cut 4 bases from V and 2 bases from J, with 19 bases between. This CDR3 is 16 amino acids long. CDR1 SGHDT and CDR2 YYEEEE come from the germline V gene. This clonotype was detected only a few times. Its antigen remains unidentified. MiXCR, applied by TCRdb to the reads, yields one record per CDR3 protein. The table includes 50,000 to 65,000 distinct CDR3 sequences, around 18% detected once. The source material was CD8+ T cells from cultured PBMCs, sampled from culture after CMV antigen stimulation. This receptor was obtained from a human donor in good health (CMV status not recorded). Some clones in this sample may be carry-over from other donors' samples. This chain joins TRBV5-6 and TRBJ2-7, with D unresolved. The CDR3 coding sequence is TGTGCCAGCAGCCAACCGGGCCGCCAGGTCCCCTACGAGCAGTACTTC. Translated: CASSQPGRQVPYEQYF. The variable domain in full, completed from reference TRBV5-6 and TRBJ2-7, reads DAGVTQSPTHLIKTRGQQVTLRCSPKSGHDTVSWYQQALGQGPQFIFQYYEEEERQRGNFPDRFSGHQFPNYSSELNVNALLLGDSALYLCASSQPGRQVPYEQYFGPGTRLTVT.